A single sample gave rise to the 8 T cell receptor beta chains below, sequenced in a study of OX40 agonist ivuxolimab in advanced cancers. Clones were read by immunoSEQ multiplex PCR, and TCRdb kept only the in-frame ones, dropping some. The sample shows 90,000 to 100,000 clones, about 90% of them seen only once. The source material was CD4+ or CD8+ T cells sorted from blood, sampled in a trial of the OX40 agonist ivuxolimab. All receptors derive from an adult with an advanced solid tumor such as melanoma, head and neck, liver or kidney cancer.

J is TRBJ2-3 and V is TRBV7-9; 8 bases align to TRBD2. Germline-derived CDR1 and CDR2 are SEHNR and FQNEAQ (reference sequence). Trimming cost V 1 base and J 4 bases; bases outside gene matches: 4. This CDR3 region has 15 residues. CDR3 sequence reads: CASSLVRGVADTQYF. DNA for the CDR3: TGTGCCAGCAGCTTAGTGCGGGGGGTGGCAGATACGCAGTATTTT.

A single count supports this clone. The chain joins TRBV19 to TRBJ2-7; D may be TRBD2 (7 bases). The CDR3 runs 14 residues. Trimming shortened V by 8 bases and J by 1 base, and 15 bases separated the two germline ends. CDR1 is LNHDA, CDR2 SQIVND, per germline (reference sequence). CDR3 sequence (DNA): TGTGCCAGTGCGACACAGGGAGGGTCCTACGAGCAGTACTTC. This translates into CASATQGGSYEQYF.

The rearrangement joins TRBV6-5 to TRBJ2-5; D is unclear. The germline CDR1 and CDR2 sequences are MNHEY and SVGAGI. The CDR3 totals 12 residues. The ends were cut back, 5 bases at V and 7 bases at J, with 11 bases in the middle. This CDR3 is CASSTETGTQYF. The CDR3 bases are TGTGCCAGCAGTACAGAGACGGGGACCCAGTACTTC.

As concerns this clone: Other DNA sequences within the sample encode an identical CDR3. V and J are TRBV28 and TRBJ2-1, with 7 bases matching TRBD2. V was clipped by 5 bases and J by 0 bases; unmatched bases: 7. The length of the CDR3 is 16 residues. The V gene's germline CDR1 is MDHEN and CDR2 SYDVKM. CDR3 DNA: TGTGCCAGCAGTAGCGGGACGGCAAGCTCCTACAATGAGCAGTTCTTC. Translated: CASSSGTASSYNEQFF.

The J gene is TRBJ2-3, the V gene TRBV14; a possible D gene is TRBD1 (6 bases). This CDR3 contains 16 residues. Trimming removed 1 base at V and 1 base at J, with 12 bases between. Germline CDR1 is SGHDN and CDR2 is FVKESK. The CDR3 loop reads CASSQGAYRGTDTQYF. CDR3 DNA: TGTGCCAGCAGCCAAGGGGCGTACAGGGGCACAGATACGCAGTATTTT.

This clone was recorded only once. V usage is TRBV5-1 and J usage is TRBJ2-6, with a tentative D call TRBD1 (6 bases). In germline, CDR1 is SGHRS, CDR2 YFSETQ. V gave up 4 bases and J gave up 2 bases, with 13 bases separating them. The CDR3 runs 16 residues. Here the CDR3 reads CASSAGSGAGANVLTF. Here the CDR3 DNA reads TGCGCCAGCAGCGCAGGATCAGGGGCTGGGGCCAACGTCCTGACTTTC.

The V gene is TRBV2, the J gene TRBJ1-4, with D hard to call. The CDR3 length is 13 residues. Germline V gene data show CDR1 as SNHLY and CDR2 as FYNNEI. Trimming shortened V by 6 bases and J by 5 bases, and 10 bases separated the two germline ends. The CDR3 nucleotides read TGTGCCAGCAGGGTCGTTTGGAATGAAAAACTGTTTTTT. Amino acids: CASRVVWNEKLFF.

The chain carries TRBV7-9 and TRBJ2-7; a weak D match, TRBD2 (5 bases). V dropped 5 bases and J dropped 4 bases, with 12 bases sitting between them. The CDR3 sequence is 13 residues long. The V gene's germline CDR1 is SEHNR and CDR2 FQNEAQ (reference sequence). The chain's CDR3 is CASSHSGGYEQYF. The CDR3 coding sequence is TGTGCCAGCAGCCATTCCGGAGGTTACGAGCAGTACTTC.